This T cell receptor (beta chain) was captured in a study of blood T cell repertoires in COVID-19. Study information: Some COVID-19 samples were acute and others convalescent; all came from the United States, Italy and Spain.

Germline V CDR1 and CDR2: DFQATT, SNEGSKA (reference sequence). V was shortened by 7 bases and J by 4 bases, with 11 bases between the two germline ends. The CDR3 sequence is 11 residues long. The protocol was immunoSEQ multiplex PCR, while the TCRdb copy is restricted to in-frame clones and leaves out a portion. The top ten clones hold approximately 9.9% of a sample with 79,000 or so clones, 85% of them seen once. This clone was observed a few times. This sequence originates from a man in his fifties or sixties with COVID-19, enrolled during active disease. Material: peripheral blood. This rearrangement joins TRBV20-1 to TRBJ2-7; a weak D match, TRBD1 (6 bases). CDR3 sequence (DNA): TGCAGTGTAGGACAGTTGTACGAGCAGTACTTC. Encoded protein: CSVGQLYEQYF.